This T cell receptor beta chain was profiled in a study of blood T cell repertoires in COVID-19. Across the study: T cells, B-cell-depleted T cells, or PBMCs supplied cDNA or gDNA.

Participants, roughly 18 to 90 years old, spanned fewer than 30 US areas. Per the germline V gene, CDR1 is MNHEY and CDR2 is SVGEGT. The CDR3 contains 17 residues. J gave up 3 bases and V 6 bases, and 17 bases lay outside the gene matches. Authors' processing steps: Estimation of nucleated cell counts relied on the amplification of reference gene primers. Some clones are missing from TCRdb's copy, which holds only in-frame ones; the method was immunoSEQ multiplex PCR. D and trimming come from the DNA, and the V and J calls and clone size come from that table. The profile covers more than 250,000 clones, with 88% appearing a single time and 1% to 1.5% taken by the ten largest.

The sample comprised PBMCs or T cells enriched from blood (not recorded which). The clonotype was recovered from a woman in her 40s with acute COVID-19. The genes are TRBV6-2 or TRBV6-3 and TRBJ2-7; 7 bases match TRBD1. The CDR3 DNA is TGTGCCAGCAGCGACGGGGCGACAAAGGGGGCTTACTACGAGCAGTACGTC. Translating it yields CASSDGATKGAYYEQYV.